This TCR beta chain derives from a study of T-cell reconstitution after alpha-beta-depleted transplantation in children. Construction of the TCRbeta library involved unique molecular identifiers. Each CDR3 protein is one row after TCRdb ran MiXCR on the PCR reads. Of around 410,000 distinct CDR3 sequences listed, roughly 10% are singletons. Trimming left V 6 bases short and J 3 bases short, with 12 bases between. CDR3 length equals 15 residues. The germline V gene encodes CDR1 MNHNS and CDR2 SASEGT. The source is a human donor who donated a stem cell graft to a child with acute myeloid leukemia. The V and J genes are TRBV6-1 and TRBJ1-6; D may be TRBD1 (6 bases). The sequencing used PBMCs from the stem cell graft donor, collected from the stem cell graft. The CDR3, as DNA: TGTGCCAGCAGGGAGACGGACAGCTATAATTCACCCCTCCACTTT. It specifies CASRETDSYNSPLHF.